The clone carrying this T cell receptor (beta chain) was seen more than once but under ten times. Its antigen is currently unknown. The sample is drawn from a study of early T cells in non-severe SARS-CoV-2 infection. Background on the study: The sequenced material was bulk RNA from unsorted whole blood, and its chains were unpaired.

Overall study results and limits: Lookups in VDJdb leaned toward anti-spike CD8 responses and missed private and CD4 specificities.

Researchers tagged individual cDNA molecules with unique molecular identifiers. A single record per CDR3 protein comes from TCRdb applying MiXCR to the 5' RACE reads. The sample contains fewer than 85,000 distinct CDR3 sequences, approximately 12% of which appear only once. In germline, CDR1 is SEHNR, CDR2 FQNEAQ (reference sequence). CDR3 size: 17 residues. V was clipped by 2 bases and J by 0 bases, with 17 bases between them. Source material: whole blood. The chain couples TRBV7-9 to TRBJ2-7; maybe TRBD2 (6 bases). The TCR comes from an adult who was a healthcare worker with PCR-confirmed SARS-CoV-2 infection or an uninfected control (not recorded which). This CDR3 is CASSLPPIGGLSYEQYF. The CDR3, as DNA: TGTGCCAGCAGCTTACCCCCGATCGGGGGTCTCTCCTACGAGCAGTACTTC.